This TCR beta chain was found in a study of OX40 agonist ivuxolimab in advanced cancers. Data came from immunoSEQ multiplex PCR; TCRdb stores just in-frame clones and leaves some out. The sample carries about 75,000 clones, 90% recorded once. CDR3 length: 13 residues. CDR1 SEHNR and CDR2 FQNEAQ come from the germline V gene (reference sequence). Trimming took off 1 base at V and 4 bases at J, with 4 bases between the two ends. The sequencing used CD4+ or CD8+ T cells sorted from blood, collected in a trial of the OX40 agonist ivuxolimab. The sequence was collected from an adult with an advanced solid tumor such as melanoma, head and neck, liver or kidney cancer. This chain links TRBV7-9 with TRBJ2-2, with D unresolved. The DNA of the CDR3 is TGTGCCAGCAGCTTAGATTCCACCGGGGAGCTGTTTTTT. Its translation: CASSLDSTGELFF.